Listed below are T cell receptor beta chains from one sample, sequenced in a study of molecular identifiers for immune sequencing clone quantification. TCRdb redid the calling of the PCR reads with MiXCR, one entry per CDR3 protein. Of 40,000 to 65,000 distinct CDR3 sequences listed, just over 35% are singletons. Sequenced: naive CD8+ T cells from blood, with Jurkat cell RNA spiked in. These receptors all come from a human donor in good health. Some libraries in this study had Jurkat cell RNA spiked in. CDR3s include the opening cysteine and the closing phenylalanine or tryptophan. D genes are given only for firm matches. Size values are once, few and many counts, or a class for expanded clones, and some rows have none.

clone_size d_call j_call v_call cdr3_aa cdr3_nt
few . TRBJ2-7 TRBV29-1 CSVRGGRSYEQYF TGCAGCGTCCGAGGGGGAAGGAGCTACGAGCAGTACTTC
many . TRBJ1-2 TRBV2 CASSEQVDDYGYTF TGTGCCAGCAGTGAACAGGTAGATGACTATGGCTACACCTTC
few TRBD1 TRBJ1-3 TRBV9 CASSVTGTDQFSGNTIYF TGTGCCAGCAGCGTAACCGGGACAGATCAATTCTCTGGAAACACCATATATTTT
few . TRBJ2-7 TRBV4-2 CASSQEGGSSYEQYF TGTGCCAGCAGCCAAGAGGGTGGTAGCTCCTACGAGCAGTACTTC
few . TRBJ2-7 TRBV28 CASSGSRGEQYF TGTGCCAGCAGTGGGTCGCGGGGCGAGCAGTACTTC
many . TRBJ2-3 TRBV5-6 CASTSGSTDTQYF TGTGCCAGCACCAGCGGGTCCACAGATACGCAGTATTTT
. . TRBJ2-3 TRBV10-3 CATTGVREPDTQYF TGTGCCACCACTGGGGTGCGGGAACCAGATACGCAGTATTTT
. . TRBJ1-1 TRBV19 CASKAGLTEAFF TGTGCCAGTAAGGCAGGGCTCACTGAAGCTTTCTTT
. . TRBJ1-5 TRBV28 CASSLSGFQPQHF TGTGCCAGCAGTTTGAGCGGGTTTCAGCCCCAGCATTTT
. . TRBJ2-7 TRBV24-1 CATSDLRGLEQYF TGTGCCACCAGTGATTTGAGAGGGTTGGAGCAGTACTTC
many . TRBJ1-5 TRBV28 CASSLWGQPQHF TGTGCCAGCAGTTTATGGGGGCAGCCCCAGCATTTT
few . TRBJ1-5 TRBV3-1 CASSPNRGNQPQHF TGTGCCAGCAGCCCGAACAGGGGCAATCAGCCCCAGCATTTT
. . TRBJ2-2 TRBV20-1 CSARDRRRVTGELFF TGCAGTGCTAGAGATCGGCGGCGGGTAACCGGGGAGCTGTTTTTT
many TRBD2 TRBJ2-1 TRBV7-6 CASSLASGRVEQFF TGTGCCAGCAGCTTAGCAAGCGGGAGGGTTGAGCAGTTCTTC
. TRBD2 TRBJ2-6 TRBV13 CASSLHRAWEGKSDGANVLTF TGTGCCAGCAGTTTACACCGGGCCTGGGAGGGAAAGTCGGATGGGGCCAACGTCCTGACTTTC
. . TRBJ2-1 TRBV11-2 CASSLGGGTWEQFF TGTGCCAGCAGCTTAGGGGGCGGGACCTGGGAGCAGTTCTTC
. . TRBJ2-5 TRBV4-2 CASCQDMKTQYF TGTGCCAGCTGCCAAGATATGAAGACCCAGTACTTC
many . TRBJ2-1 TRBV28 CASSLGTYNEQFF TGTGCCAGCAGTTTGGGGACCTACAATGAGCAGTTCTTC
few . TRBJ2-7 TRBV7-2 CASSVGMNYEQYF TGTGCCAGCAGCGTGGGAATGAACTACGAGCAGTACTTC
. . TRBJ1-4 TRBV27 CASSFTAANEKLFF TGTGCCAGCAGTTTTACAGCGGCTAATGAAAAACTGTTTTTT
many . TRBJ2-3 TRBV7-6 CASSLAPYLPDTQYF TGTGCCAGCAGCTTAGCGCCTTACCTCCCAGATACGCAGTATTTT
. . TRBJ1-2 TRBV28 CASRLENLGKGYTF TGTGCCAGCAGATTGGAGAACTTGGGCAAGGGCTACACCTTC
many TRBD1 TRBJ1-5 TRBV7-9 CASGTGLEPQHF TGTGCCAGCGGGACAGGTCTTGAGCCCCAGCATTTT
. TRBD2 TRBJ2-7 TRBV4-1 CASSQGLAREQYF TGCGCCAGCAGCCAGGGACTAGCCCGGGAGCAGTACTTC
many . TRBJ2-7 TRBV20-1 CSARSSGFSYEQYF TGCAGTGCTAGAAGCTCGGGATTCTCCTACGAGCAGTACTTC
. . TRBJ2-7 TRBV20-1 CSARVPLEEYREQYF TGCAGTGCTAGAGTTCCCCTAGAGGAGTACCGCGAGCAGTACTTC
. TRBD2 TRBJ2-7 TRBV2 CASVAGAFYEQYF TGTGCCAGCGTAGCGGGAGCTTTCTACGAGCAGTACTTC
. . TRBJ2-7 TRBV11-2 CASSEGGLYEQYF TGTGCCAGCAGCGAGGGGGGCCTCTACGAGCAGTACTTC
. TRBD2 TRBJ2-7 TRBV9 CASSAGLAGSYEQYF TGTGCCAGCAGCGCGGGACTAGCGGGATCCTACGAGCAGTACTTC
. TRBD1 TRBJ1-1 TRBV6-2/TRBV6-3 CASRPRGDTEAFF TGTGCCAGCAGACCCAGGGGGGACACTGAAGCTTTCTTT
. . TRBJ2-5 TRBV5-4 CASSSQETQYF TGTGCCAGCAGCTCACAAGAGACCCAGTACTTC
. TRBD2 TRBJ2-7 TRBV19 CASSILVAGGYEQYF TGTGCCAGTAGTATCTTGGTAGCGGGGGGCTACGAGCAGTACTTC
many TRBD2 TRBJ2-3 TRBV12-3/TRBV12-4 CASRGLAGNTDTQYF TGTGCCAGCAGGGGACTAGCGGGAAACACAGATACGCAGTATTTT
many TRBD2 TRBJ2-3 TRBV6-5 CASRLAGGPVDTQYF TGTGCCAGCAGGCTAGCGGGAGGGCCGGTAGATACGCAGTATTTT
. . TRBJ2-2 TRBV15 CATSIAWGDTGELFF TGTGCCACCAGCATCGCCTGGGGGGACACCGGGGAGCTGTTTTTT
medium-sized TRBD1 TRBJ1-5 TRBV24-1 CATWTGYSNQPQHF TGTGCCACCTGGACAGGATATAGCAATCAGCCCCAGCATTTT
few . TRBJ2-7 TRBV20-1 CSAPGTQSYEQYF TGCAGTGCTCCCGGGACACAATCCTACGAGCAGTACTTC
many . TRBJ2-7 TRBV28 CASSRSYEQYF TGTGCCAGCAGTCGCAGCTACGAGCAGTACTTC
few . TRBJ2-7 TRBV18 CASSPPTDHYEQYF TGTGCCAGCTCACCACCGACAGACCACTACGAGCAGTACTTC
few TRBD2 TRBJ2-3 TRBV29-1 CSVEDLGLVPDTQYF TGCAGCGTTGAAGATCTGGGACTAGTCCCAGATACGCAGTATTTT
many . TRBJ2-3 TRBV29-1 CSVEGDRRTDTQYF TGCAGCGTTGAAGGGGACCGACGCACAGATACGCAGTATTTT
few . TRBJ1-1 TRBV3-1 CASSPSGTEAFF TGTGCCAGCAGCCCAAGTGGAACTGAAGCTTTCTTT
. . TRBJ1-5 TRBV6-6 CASSLPSNQPQHF TGTGCCAGCAGTCTTCCAAGCAATCAGCCCCAGCATTTT
. . TRBJ2-7 TRBV27 CASSWGGGSANERYF .
few TRBD1 TRBJ1-5 TRBV23-1 CARVDRVVQPQHF TGCGCCCGGGTAGACAGGGTGGTTCAGCCCCAGCATTTT
. TRBD1 TRBJ2-7 TRBV28 CASVVQTGGLGGQYF TGTGCCAGCGTAGTGCAGACAGGGGGCCTTGGCGGGCAGTACTTC
few . TRBJ2-2 TRBV20-1 CSAPSAIPTGELFF TGCAGTGCTCCCTCCGCGATCCCCACCGGGGAGCTGTTTTTT
. . TRBJ2-5 TRBV7-9 CASSFTQEPQYF TGTGCCAGCAGCTTCACCCAGGAGCCCCAGTACTTC
. . TRBJ1-5 TRBV28 CASSLRGAGQPQHF TGTGCCAGCAGTTTACGGGGGGCGGGTCAGCCCCAGCATTTT
. . TRBJ2-1 TRBV28 CASSSPHDNEQFF TGTGCCAGCAGCTCACCCCATGACAATGAGCAGTTCTTC
. . TRBJ2-7 TRBV7-2 CASSVGMNYEQNF TGTGCCAGCAGCGTGGGAATGAACTACGAGCAGAACTTC
. . TRBJ2-7 TRBV9 CASSVGDGHYEQYF TGTGCCAGCAGCGTAGGGGACGGTCACTACGAGCAGTACTTC